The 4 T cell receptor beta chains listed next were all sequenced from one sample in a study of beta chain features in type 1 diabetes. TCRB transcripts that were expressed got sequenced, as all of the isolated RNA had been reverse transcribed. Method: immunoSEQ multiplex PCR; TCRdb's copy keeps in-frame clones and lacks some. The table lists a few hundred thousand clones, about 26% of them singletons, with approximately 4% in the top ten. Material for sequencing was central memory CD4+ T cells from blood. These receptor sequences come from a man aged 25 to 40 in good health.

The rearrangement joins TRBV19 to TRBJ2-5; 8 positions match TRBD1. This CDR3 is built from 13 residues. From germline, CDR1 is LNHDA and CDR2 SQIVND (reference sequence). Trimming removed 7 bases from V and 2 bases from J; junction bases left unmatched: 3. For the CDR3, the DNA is TGTGCCAGTACGACAGGGGTACAAGAGACCCAGTACTTC. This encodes CASTTGVQETQYF.

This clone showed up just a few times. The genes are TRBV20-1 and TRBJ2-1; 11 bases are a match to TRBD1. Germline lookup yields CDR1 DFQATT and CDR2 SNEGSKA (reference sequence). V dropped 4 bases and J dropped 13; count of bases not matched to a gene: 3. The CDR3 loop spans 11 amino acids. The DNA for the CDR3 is TGCAGTGCTACGGGACAGGGGGTACAGTTCTTC. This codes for CSATGQGVQFF.

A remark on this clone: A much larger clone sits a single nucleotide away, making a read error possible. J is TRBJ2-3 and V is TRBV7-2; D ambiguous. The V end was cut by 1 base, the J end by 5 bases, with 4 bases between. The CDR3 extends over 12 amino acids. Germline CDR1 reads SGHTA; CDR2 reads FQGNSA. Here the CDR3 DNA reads TGTGCCAGCAGCTTAGTTGGAGATACGCAGTATTTT. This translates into CASSLVGDTQYF. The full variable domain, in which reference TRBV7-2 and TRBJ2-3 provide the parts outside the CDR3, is GAGVSQSPSNKVTEKGKDVELRCDPISGHTALYWYRQSLGQGLEFLIYFQGNSAPDKSGLPSDRFSAERTGGSVSTLTIQRTQQEDSAVYLCASSLVGDTQYFGPGTRLTVL.

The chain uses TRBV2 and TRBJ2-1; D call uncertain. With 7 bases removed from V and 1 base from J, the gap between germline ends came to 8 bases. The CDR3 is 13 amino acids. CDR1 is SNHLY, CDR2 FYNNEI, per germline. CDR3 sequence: CASTQSSYNEQFF. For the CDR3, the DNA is TGTGCCAGCACCCAAAGTTCCTACAATGAGCAGTTCTTC. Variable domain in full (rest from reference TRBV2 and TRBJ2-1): EPEVTQTPSHQVTQMGQEVILRCVPISNHLYFYWYRQILGQKVEFLVSFYNNEISEKSEIFDDQFSVERPDGSNFTLKIRSTKLEDSAMYFCASTQSSYNEQFFGPGTRLTVL.